A single sample gave rise to the 19 T cell receptor beta chains below, sequenced in a study of blood T cell repertoires in COVID-19. Assay: immunoSEQ multiplex PCR; the TCRdb copy retains only in-frame clones and omits some. The table has approximately 290,000 clones, 80% to 95% seen once. The sequencing input was peripheral blood. The receptors stem from a woman in her 30s with COVID-19, enrolled during active disease.

The V call is TRBV30, the J call TRBJ1-2; D gene unclear. There are 11 residues in the CDR3. V was pared by 2 bases and J by 4 bases, with 5 bases between. Per the germline V gene, CDR1 is GTSNPN and CDR2 is SVGIG (reference sequence). CDR3 in amino acids: CAWSPGYGYTF. The CDR3 DNA reads TGTGCCTGGAGTCCGGGCTATGGCTACACCTTC.

The V call is TRBV5-8, the J call TRBJ1-6, with 9 bases lining up with TRBD1. The CDR3 sequence is 14 residues long. The J segment lost 9 bases and the V segment lost 4 bases, leaving 5 bases of the junction unmatched. In germline, CDR1 is SGHTS, CDR2 YDEGEE. CDR3 in DNA: TGTGCCAGCAGCCACTGGGACAGGGTTTCACCCCTCCACTTT. Translating gives CASSHWDRVSPLHF.

V is TRBV30 and J is TRBJ1-3; 7 bases agree with TRBD1. With 5 bases clipped from V and 2 bases from J, the junction kept 6 bases outside the gene matches. Germline values: CDR1 GTSNPN, CDR2 SVGIG (reference sequence). The CDR3 is 14 residues long. The CDR3: CAWGTGDAGNTIYF. DNA of the CDR3: TGTGCCTGGGGTACAGGGGATGCTGGAAACACCATATATTTT.

This clone occurred once. V is TRBV4-1 and J is TRBJ2-5, with 10 bases that match TRBD2. This CDR3 has 17 residues. J gave up 2 bases and V 0 bases, and 6 bases lay outside the gene matches. Germline V gene data show CDR1 as MGHRA and CDR2 as YSYEKL. CDR3 sequence: CASSQDIGSGRQETQYF. As DNA, the CDR3 is TGCGCCAGCAGCCAAGATATAGGTAGCGGGAGGCAAGAGACCCAGTACTTC.

The genes are TRBV18 and TRBJ1-5; D is undetermined. Germline values: CDR1 KGHSH, CDR2 LQKENI. V was clipped by 4 bases and J by 1 base, with 8 bases between them. This CDR3 contains 14 residues. CDR3 residues: CASSRQKSNQPQHF. CDR3 in DNA: TGTGCCAGCTCACGTCAGAAGAGCAATCAGCCCCAGCATTTT.

This chain joins TRBV24-1 and TRBJ2-2, with D possibly TRBD2 on 6 matching bases. CDR1 is KGHDR and CDR2 is SFDVKD in the germline V gene. This CDR3 has 14 residues. Between the trimmed V and J ends, which lost 10 bases and 7 bases, there was a span of 18 bases. The chain's CDR3 is CATGRRGAGGELFF. The CDR3 DNA sequence: TGTGCCACGGGGAGGAGGGGCGCGGGCGGGGAGCTGTTTTTT.

V and J are TRBV11-2 and TRBJ2-3, with D possibly TRBD2 on 7 matching bases. The germline gives CDR1 SGHAT, CDR2 FQNNGV. CDR3 length: 16 amino acids. Deletions cut 1 base from V and 2 bases from J, with 13 bases between. Here the CDR3 DNA reads TGTGCCAGCAGCTTAGTAGGGGGAGGGCCCACAGATACGCAGTATTTT. Its translation is CASSLVGGGPTDTQYF.

CDR3 residues: CASSPDGSSYNSPLHF. DNA of the CDR3: TGTGCCAGCAGCCCAGACGGGAGCTCCTATAATTCACCCCTCCACTTT. The chain links TRBV7-8 to TRBJ1-6; D call uncertain. The CDR3 has 16 amino acids. The germline V and J ends were trimmed by 5 bases and 0 bases, with 11 bases remaining between them. Per germline, CDR1 SGHVS and CDR2 FQNEAQ.

This chain links TRBV10-3 with TRBJ2-5, with D possibly being TRBD1 (5 bases). This CDR3 contains 14 residues. CDR1 is ENHRY, CDR2 SYGVKD, per germline. Trimming removed 6 bases from V and 2 bases from J, with 13 bases in between. CDR3 DNA sequence: TGTGCCATCAGAAGTACAGGATTACAAGAGACCCAGTACTTC. The encoded protein is CAIRSTGLQETQYF.

The chain recombines TRBV28 with TRBJ1-2; 7 bases align to TRBD1. CDR3 length: 15 residues. Germline-derived CDR1 and CDR2 are MDHEN and SYDVKM. J lost 4 bases, V lost 4 bases, and 9 bases had no gene match. The CDR3 DNA reads TGTGCCAGCAGTTCCCTTGGAGAGGGGGCCTATGGCTACACCTTC. It specifies CASSSLGEGAYGYTF.

The chain employs TRBV18 and TRBJ1-2; D may be TRBD1 (6 bases). The V and J ends lost 2 bases and 4 bases respectively, with 14 bases between them. The CDR3 sequence is 15 residues long. Per the germline V gene, CDR1 is KGHSH and CDR2 is LQKENI. The CDR3 loop reads CASSPIGTPPYGYTF. CDR3 in DNA: TGTGCCAGCTCACCAATCGGGACACCGCCCTATGGCTACACCTTC. Together with reference TRBV18 and TRBJ1-2, the CDR3 gives the full variable domain: NAGVMQNPRHLVRRRGQEARLRCSPMKGHSHVYWYRQLPEEGLKFMVYLQKENIIDESGMPKERFSAEFPKEGPSILRIQQVVRGDSAAYFCASSPIGTPPYGYTFGSGTRLTVV.

V usage is TRBV18 and J usage is TRBJ1-6, with unresolved D. Germline V lookup: CDR1 KGHSH, CDR2 LQKENI. This CDR3 is built from 14 residues. Trimming removed 5 bases at V and 7 bases at J, with 12 bases between. The CDR3 DNA reads as TGTGCCAGCTCATTCGACGGGTTAAATTCACCCCTCCACTTT. It encodes CASSFDGLNSPLHF.

The chain couples TRBV14 to TRBJ2-5, with D possibly TRBD1 on 6 matching bases. Germline V gene data show CDR1 as SGHDN and CDR2 as FVKESK. V dropped 0 bases and J dropped 4 bases, with 12 bases sitting between them. CDR3 size: 15 residues. CDR3 nucleotides: TGTGCCAGCAGCCAAGATGCCCTGGGGGCAGAGACCCAGTACTTC. It encodes CASSQDALGAETQYF.

V gene TRBV27 combines with J gene TRBJ1-4; 7 positions match TRBD1. Per the germline V gene, CDR1 is MNHEY and CDR2 is SMNVEV (reference sequence). The CDR3 runs 12 residues. V dropped 3 bases and J dropped 12; count of bases not matched to a gene: 4. In DNA, the CDR3 is TGTGCCAGCAGTTTTGACAGGGTTGAACTGTTTTTT. Encoded protein: CASSFDRVELFF.

The chain recombines TRBV5-1 with TRBJ2-3; D might be TRBD2 (5 bases). The germline V and J ends were trimmed by 0 bases and 4 bases, with 6 bases remaining between them. This CDR3 has 13 amino acids. The V gene's germline CDR1 is SGHRS and CDR2 YFSETQ. CDR3 sequence (DNA): TGCGCCAGCAGCTTGGGAGGGTCAGATACGCAGTATTTT. Translation gives CASSLGGSDTQYF.

Written as DNA, the CDR3 is TGTGCCAGCAGTTCCCGGCCGGAACTGAGGACTGAAGCTTTCTTT. It specifies CASSSRPELRTEAFF. The chain employs TRBV27 and TRBJ1-1, with D unclear. The germline V and J ends were trimmed by 4 bases and 5 bases, with 17 bases remaining between them. Germline V gene lookup returns CDR1 MNHEY and CDR2 SMNVEV (reference sequence). The CDR3 loop spans 15 amino acids.

The chain employs TRBV12-5 and TRBJ2-7; TRBD2 matches at 10 bases. Germline values: CDR1 LGHNT, CDR2 FRNRAP. This CDR3 spans 17 amino acids. Trimming at V came to 1 base and at J to 2 bases, leaving 8 bases not matched to a gene. The CDR3 DNA is TGTGCTAGTGGTTTGGGAGGACTAGCGGATGATACCTACGAGCAGTACTTC. The encoded protein is CASGLGGLADDTYEQYF.

This chain connects TRBV7-2 to TRBJ1-5; perhaps TRBD1 as D (6 bases). Per the germline V gene, CDR1 is SGHTA and CDR2 is FQGNSA. CDR3 length equals 14 residues. Trimming cost V 5 bases and J 5 bases, with 13 bases left between them. The CDR3 protein is CASSPMRTDQPQHF. Here the CDR3 DNA reads TGTGCCAGCAGCCCTATGCGGACAGATCAGCCCCAGCATTTT.

CDR3 bases: TGTGCCAGCTCACCACGCGGGGTGTACGGGGAGCTGTTTTTT. Translated: CASSPRGVYGELFF. The chain uses TRBV18 and TRBJ2-2; perhaps TRBD2 as D (6 bases). This CDR3 spans 14 amino acids. With 1 base removed from V and 7 bases from J, the gap between germline ends came to 10 bases. Per germline, CDR1 KGHSH and CDR2 LQKENI.